A single sample is the source of the 3 T cell receptor beta chains below, sequenced in a study of PD-1 blockade in classical Hodgkin lymphoma. Every patient relapsed after autologous stem cell transplantation, and brentuximab vedotin exposure varied. Repertoires were generated with immunoSEQ multiplex PCR, while TCRdb's copy carries only in-frame clones and drops some. The data show about 46,000 clones, with roughly 75% seen just once and about 20% held by the top ten. The sample consisted of peripheral blood mononuclear cells (PBMCs), taken before the second cycle of nivolumab. These receptors originate from a human donor with classical Hodgkin lymphoma.

The chain uses TRBV7-2 and TRBJ1-5; no clear D gene. Germline assignment: CDR1 SGHTA and CDR2 FQGNSA. The CDR3 is made up of 15 amino acids. Trimming removed 2 bases from V and 5 bases from J, with 13 bases in between. CDR3 protein: CASSLWRRPHQPQHF. In DNA, the CDR3 is TGTGCCAGCAGCTTATGGCGTAGACCACATCAGCCCCAGCATTTT.

The chain is built from TRBV5-8 and TRBJ2-3; a possible D gene is TRBD1 (6 bases). The CDR3 consists of 15 residues. V shed 2 bases and J shed 4 bases, with 14 bases lying between them. Germline V gene data show CDR1 as SGHTS and CDR2 as YDEGEE. The DNA of the CDR3 is TGTGCCAGCAGCTTACCCCGCGACAGGTCAGATACGCAGTATTTT. Translated, it gives CASSLPRDRSDTQYF.

This clone is labeled as medium-sized. The V and J genes are TRBV2 and TRBJ1-5; 10 bases match TRBD1. V shed 5 bases, J shed 4 bases, and the junction held 5 bases outside the gene matches. This CDR3 spans 15 amino acids. CDR1 is SNHLY and CDR2 is FYNNEI in the germline V gene. As DNA, the CDR3 is TGTGCCAGCAGTCGCTCGGGACAGGGGAATCAGCCCCAGCATTTT. It yields the protein CASSRSGQGNQPQHF.